The rows below give T cell receptor beta chains drawn from one sample of a study of blood T cell repertoires in COVID-19. Sequencing used immunoSEQ multiplex PCR; TCRdb keeps in-frame clones, though not all of them. The repertoire holds 270,000 or so clones, with roughly 84% as singletons. Sequenced material: peripheral blood. The receptors were sampled from a young woman with acute or convalescent COVID-19. Each CDR3 is given with its conserved first and last residue. A D gene is named only where the DNA matches it firmly. Clone size is stated in some rows and not others, as once, few, many or a class when expanded.

length	D	V	J	size	DNA	CDR3
15	-	TRBV21-1	TRBJ2-7	-	TGTGCCAGCAGCAAAAAGCGGGAGGGCCGAGACGAGCAGTACTTC	CASSKKREGRDEQYF
18	TRBD1	TRBV27	TRBJ1-1	few	TGTGCCAGCAGTTTAATTGGACAGGGATCAGGGCAGGACACTGAAGCTTTCTTT	CASSLIGQGSGQDTEAFF
13	TRBD1	TRBV5-4	TRBJ1-2	-	TGTGCCAGCAGTTACGACAGGGACTATGGCTACACCTTC	CASSYDRDYGYTF
13	-	TRBV4-2	TRBJ2-5	-	TGTGCCAGCAGCCAACCCCCCGAAGAGACCCAGTACTTC	CASSQPPEETQYF
15	-	TRBV6-5	TRBJ1-2	-	TGTGCCAGCAGTTACGACCTGGGGAGTAACTATGGCTACACCTTC	CASSYDLGSNYGYTF
14	-	TRBV11-2	TRBJ1-4	-	TGTGCCAGCAGGCATCCAGGGAATAATGAAAAACTGTTTTTT	CASRHPGNNEKLFF
13	TRBD2	TRBV2	TRBJ2-1	-	TGTGCCAGCAGGGGACTAGGGCGGTCTGAGCAGTTCTTC	CASRGLGRSEQFF
16	TRBD2	TRBV6-5	TRBJ2-1	-	TGTGCCAGCAGTTACGCTAGCGGGAGGGCTGCGGGTGAGCAGTTCTTC	CASSYASGRAAGEQFF
15	-	TRBV14	TRBJ1-6	-	TGTGCCAGCAGCCAAACTGGGGAGCCAATTTCACCCCTCCACTTT	CASSQTGEPISPLHF
13	-	TRBV12-3/TRBV12-4	TRBJ1-1	-	TGTGCCAGCATGGGGGACGGGGGCACTGAAGCTTTCTTT	CASMGDGGTEAFF
16	TRBD1	TRBV7-9	TRBJ2-5	-	TGTGCCAGCAGCTCCAGACAGGGGCATCTTGGGGAGACCCAGTACTTC	CASSSRQGHLGETQYF
15	-	TRBV7-3	TRBJ2-1	-	TGTGCCAGCAGCTTAGGGGCCACCCTATACAATGAGCAGTTCTTC	CASSLGATLYNEQFF
12	-	TRBV12-3/TRBV12-4	TRBJ1-1	-	TGTGCCAGCAGTTACGGGGACACTGAAGCTTTCTTT	CASSYGDTEAFF
15	TRBD1	TRBV7-9	TRBJ1-5	-	TGTGCCAGCAGCTCGGACAGGGGAAACTACCAGCCCCAGCATTTT	CASSSDRGNYQPQHF
14	-	TRBV5-5	TRBJ2-5	-	TGTGCCAGCACCCCGACAGGCCCGAGGGATACCCAGTACTTC	CASTPTGPRDTQYF
14	TRBD1	TRBV27	TRBJ2-3	-	TGTGCCACCACCCTGGGACAGGGCACAGATACGCAGTATTTT	CATTLGQGTDTQYF
14	-	TRBV5-1	TRBJ1-2	few	TGCGCCAGCAGCTTGGAGGGGGTCAGCTATGGCTACACCTTC	CASSLEGVSYGYTF
16	TRBD1	TRBV19	TRBJ2-1	many	TGTGCCAGTAGTCCCCAGGGGGCTCGCCACTACAATGAGCAGTTCTTC	CASSPQGARHYNEQFF
13	-	TRBV7-9	TRBJ1-1	-	TGTGCCAGCAGCGGACAAAAGAACACTGAAGCTTTCTTT	CASSGQKNTEAFF
17	TRBD2	TRBV28	TRBJ2-1	-	TGTGCCAGCAGTTCTTGGACTAGCGGGAGCTCCTACAATGAGCAGTTCTTC	CASSSWTSGSSYNEQFF
17	TRBD2	TRBV19	TRBJ2-1	-	TGTGCCAGTAGTATCGGGGCTAGCGGGAGGATCACCAATGAGCAGTTCTTC	CASSIGASGRITNEQFF
15	-	TRBV10-1	TRBJ2-3	once	TGCGCCAGCAGTGAGTCTCGGGAGTTAACTGATACGCAGTATTTT	CASSESRELTDTQYF
15	TRBD1	TRBV9	TRBJ2-1	-	TGTGCCAGCAGCGTGAGACGGACAGGGTCGGATGAGCAGTTCTTC	CASSVRRTGSDEQFF
15	-	TRBV5-1	TRBJ1-2	few	TGCGCCAGCAGCTTGGCCGGGGAAAGGGAATATGGCTACACCTTC	CASSLAGEREYGYTF
13	-	TRBV6-2/TRBV6-3	TRBJ2-1	-	TGTGCCAGCAGTTACGGTTCTAGCAATGAGCAGTTCTTC	CASSYGSSNEQFF
13	-	TRBV29-1	TRBJ2-1	-	TGCAGCGTCGAAGAGAGGGCGGCACGGGAACAGTTCTTC	CSVEERAAREQFF
13	-	TRBV7-2	TRBJ1-2	-	TGTGCCAGCAGTGAATCGAGAACCTATGGCTACACCTTC	CASSESRTYGYTF
12	TRBD1	TRBV7-9	TRBJ1-1	-	TGTGCCAGCAGCTATGGACAGGGGGAAGCTTTCTTT	CASSYGQGEAFF
15	-	TRBV18	TRBJ1-4	-	TGTGCCAGCTCACCACCCTCCTTGGCGGATGAAAAACTGTTTTTT	CASSPPSLADEKLFF